The sequence of this T cell receptor beta chain was determined in a study of shared clonotypes between healthy human individuals. A note on this clone: Its antigen remains unidentified. The identical CDR3 is also encoded by other nucleotide sequences in the sample.

Broader study findings: Generally, estimated richness proved larger in naive subsets than it did in memory subsets.

The repertoire was sequenced with immunoSEQ multiplex PCR; TCRdb's copy has only in-frame clones and lacks some. The data show some 2,500,000 clones, approximately 93% seen once. CDR1 and CDR2 (germline): SEHNR, FQNEAQ (reference sequence). Germline trimming cut 6 bases from V and 1 base from J; bases unmatched to any gene: 8. The CDR3 sequence is 16 residues long. The V gene is TRBV7-9, the J gene TRBJ2-2; 7 positions agree with TRBD1. This TCR derives from a young man in good health. Some clones in this sample may be carry-over from other donors' samples. The sample was naive CD4+ T cells from PBMCs. Subset meaning: CD45RA+ positively selected. The CDR3 DNA reads TGTGCCAGCAGAGCCCGGACAGGCCGGAACACCGGGGAGCTGTTTTTT. Protein sequence: CASRARTGRNTGELFF.